The 21 T cell receptor beta chains listed next were all sequenced from one sample in a study of shared clonotypes between healthy human individuals. The method was immunoSEQ multiplex PCR; TCRdb's version includes in-frame clones alone and lacks a portion of them. The data contain roughly 640,000 clones, about 74% of them singletons. Sequences were obtained from memory CD4+ T cells sorted from blood. Subset meaning: CD45RA-negative fraction. Every receptor here comes from a woman under 40 in good health.

The J gene is TRBJ2-2, the V gene TRBV28, with 7 positions matching TRBD1. The V gene end was trimmed by 3 bases and the J gene end by 4 bases; junction bases not matched to a gene: 8. CDR1 is MDHEN and CDR2 is SYDVKM in the germline V gene. This CDR3 is built from 16 residues. CDR3 coding DNA: TGTGCCAGCAGTTTTTGGGACAGATCCAGCACCGGGGAGCTGTTTTTT. Amino acids: CASSFWDRSSTGELFF.

This clone has a handful of counts. The gene calls are TRBV2 and TRBJ1-5; TRBD1 agrees at 9 bases. Germline lookup yields CDR1 SNHLY and CDR2 FYNNEI. The ends lost 3 bases at V and 6 bases at J; junction bases unmatched: 6. This CDR3 has 15 residues. CDR3 nucleotide sequence: TGTGCCAGCAGTGATGAGACAGGGGGTACTCAGCCCCAGCATTTT. Translating it yields CASSDETGGTQPQHF.

The chain links TRBV7-3 to TRBJ2-3; D is undetermined. Per germline, CDR1 SGHTA and CDR2 FQGTGA. Deletions cut 5 bases from V and 4 bases from J, with 10 bases between. This CDR3 has 13 residues. CDR3 DNA: TGTGCCAGCAGCGAGTACGCCCCAGATACGCAGTATTTT. Encoded protein: CASSEYAPDTQYF.

Details on this clone: The same CDR3 is also encoded by other DNA sequences in this sample. The chain couples TRBV5-1 to TRBJ2-2; 7 bases fit TRBD1. The V gene's germline CDR1 is SGHRS and CDR2 YFSETQ. Trimming removed 3 bases from V and 0 bases from J; junction bases left unmatched: 2. This CDR3 is 15 amino acids long. CDR3 DNA sequence: TGCGCCAGCAGCTACGGGACAGCGAACACCGGGGAGCTGTTTTTT. Its protein is CASSYGTANTGELFF. The entire variable domain, with the rest obtained from reference TRBV5-1 and TRBJ2-2, is as follows: KAGVTQTPRYLIKTRGQQVTLSCSPISGHRSVSWYQQTPGQGLQFLFEYFSETQRNKGNFPGRFSGRQFSNSRSEMNVSTLELGDSALYLCASSYGTANTGELFFGEGSRLTVL.

The chain recombines TRBV28 with TRBJ1-3; possible D gene TRBD1, 6 bases. The length of the CDR3 is 16 residues. CDR1 is MDHEN and CDR2 is SYDVKM in the germline V gene. V was cut by 5 bases and J by 1 base, with 15 bases left in between. The CDR3 sequence: CASSSLTGISGNTIYF. CDR3 in DNA: TGTGCCAGCAGTAGTCTAACAGGGATATCTGGAAACACCATATATTTT. Combining the CDR3 with reference TRBV28 and TRBJ1-3 gives the whole variable domain DVKVTQSSRYLVKRTGEKVFLECVQDMDHENMFWYRQDPGLGLRLIYFSYDVKMKEKGDIPEGYSVSREKKERFSLILESASTNQTSMYLCASSSLTGISGNTIYFGEGSWLTVV.

This chain joins TRBV5-1 and TRBJ2-3; 10 positions match TRBD1. This CDR3 has 15 residues. In germline, CDR1 is SGHRS, CDR2 YFSETQ. V trimming: 0 bases; J trimming: 4 bases; junction bases outside the gene matches: 2. The CDR3 nucleotides are TGCGCCAGCAGCTTGGGACAGGGGGCCGCAGATACGCAGTATTTT. Residues: CASSLGQGAADTQYF.

This chain joins TRBV27 and TRBJ2-7, with D unresolved. The CDR3 sequence is 14 residues long. Trimming left V 2 bases short and J 0 bases short, with 8 bases between. From germline, CDR1 is MNHEY and CDR2 SMNVEV (reference sequence). CDR3 amino acids: CASSLSHSSYEQYF. The DNA of the CDR3 is TGTGCCAGCAGTTTAAGTCACAGCTCCTACGAGCAGTACTTC.

This rearrangement joins TRBV5-1 to TRBJ1-1; no firm D call. Trimming cost V 0 bases and J 5 bases, with 8 bases left between them. Per germline, CDR1 SGHRS and CDR2 YFSETQ. The CDR3 length is 13 residues. The CDR3 bases are TGCGCCAGCAGCTTGGCTTCGGGGACTGAAGCTTTCTTT. Amino acids: CASSLASGTEAFF. Filled out from reference TRBV5-1 and TRBJ1-1, the complete variable domain reads KAGVTQTPRYLIKTRGQQVTLSCSPISGHRSVSWYQQTPGQGLQFLFEYFSETQRNKGNFPGRFSGRQFSNSRSEMNVSTLELGDSALYLCASSLASGTEAFFGQGTRLTVV.

The chain has TRBV7-8 and TRBJ1-5; D is ambiguous. V was pared by 4 bases and J by 8 bases, with 24 bases between. Germline CDR1 and CDR2: SGHVS and FQNEAQ. CDR3 length: 17 amino acids. For the CDR3, the DNA is TGTGCCAGCAGCTCTCGGAGGGCTCCGGGGTTCGGTGAGCCCCAGCATTTT. Translating gives CASSSRRAPGFGEPQHF.

The V gene is TRBV27, the J gene TRBJ2-7; 7 bases fit TRBD1. V lost 7 bases, J lost 4 bases, and 13 bases stayed unmatched. Germline V gives CDR1 MNHEY, CDR2 SMNVEV (reference sequence). The length of the CDR3 is 15 residues. This CDR3 is CASNRGSPLGYEQYF. The CDR3 bases are TGTGCCAGCAACAGGGGATCTCCCCTGGGTTACGAGCAGTACTTC.

The chain uses TRBV5-1 and TRBJ1-2, with a tentative D call TRBD1 (6 bases). The V gene lost 0 bases and the J gene lost 6 bases, with 21 bases spanning the gap. Germline CDR1 SGHRS, CDR2 YFSETQ. The CDR3 spans 17 residues. As DNA, the CDR3 is TGCGCCAGCAGCTTGGCGGGGGACATCGGACGCACAAATGGCTACACCTTC. Translation gives CASSLAGDIGRTNGYTF.

The chain couples TRBV2 to TRBJ2-1; 8 positions agree with TRBD2. The ends lost 5 bases at V and 6 bases at J; junction bases unmatched: 6. CDR3 length: 14 residues. Germline V gene lookup returns CDR1 SNHLY and CDR2 FYNNEI. The CDR3 nucleotides read TGTGCCAGCAGTAGGACTAGCCTAGTCAATGAGCAGTTCTTC. Encoded protein: CASSRTSLVNEQFF.

A single count supports this clone. V and J are TRBV6-5 and TRBJ2-7; D might be TRBD1 or TRBD2, each matching 5 bases. The germline V gene encodes CDR1 MNHEY and CDR2 SVGAGI. There are 13 residues in the CDR3. Trimming shortened V by 0 bases and J by 5 bases, and 8 bases separated the two germline ends. The CDR3 region is CASSYSTGHEQYF. CDR3 bases: TGTGCCAGCAGTTACTCCACGGGGCACGAGCAGTACTTC.

In the case of this clone: The sample contains more than one DNA sequence encoding this CDR3. The rearrangement joins TRBV19 to TRBJ2-3; possibly TRBD1 for D (5 bases). The germline V and J ends were trimmed by 5 bases and 2 bases, with 11 bases remaining between them. CDR3 size: 14 residues. Germline loops: CDR1 LNHDA, CDR2 SQIVND (reference sequence). This CDR3 reads CASSRAGSTDTQYF. The CDR3 DNA is TGTGCCAGTAGTCGAGCAGGGTCCACAGATACGCAGTATTTT.

V is TRBV5-1 and J is TRBJ2-1; possibly TRBD1 for D (7 bases). This CDR3 region has 14 residues. CDR1 is SGHRS and CDR2 is YFSETQ in the germline V gene. The ends were cut back, 3 bases at V and 5 bases at J, with 12 bases in the middle. CDR3 bases: TGCGCCAGCAGCTACCAGGGGGAGGACAATGAGCAGTTCTTC. Amino acid sequence: CASSYQGEDNEQFF.

V and J are TRBV19 and TRBJ2-2, with a tentative D call TRBD2 (6 bases). The germline V gene has CDR1 LNHDA and CDR2 SQIVND (reference sequence). V was shortened by 0 bases and J by 7 bases, with 9 bases between the two germline ends. This CDR3 spans 14 amino acids. The CDR3 DNA sequence: TGTGCCAGTAGTATAGAGAGGACTAACGGGGAGCTGTTTTTT. Residues: CASSIERTNGELFF.

This clone was detected a few times. The rearrangement joins TRBV5-1 to TRBJ2-7, with D perhaps matching TRBD1 (6 bases). CDR1 and CDR2 (germline): SGHRS, YFSETQ. Trimming pared 4 bases from V and 3 bases from J, leaving 8 bases between. The CDR3 totals 12 residues. In nucleotides, the CDR3 is TGCGCCAGCAGCACAGGGAACTACGAGCAGTACTTC. This sequence encodes CASSTGNYEQYF.

The CDR3 reads CASSFRQGVNTEAFF. DNA for the CDR3: TGTGCCAGCAGCTTTCGACAGGGCGTGAACACTGAAGCTTTCTTT. The chain recombines TRBV7-9 with TRBJ1-1; 7 positions agree with TRBD1. The CDR3 spans 15 residues. Per the germline V gene, CDR1 is SEHNR and CDR2 is FQNEAQ (reference sequence). V gave up 3 bases and J gave up 0 bases; unmatched junction bases: 4.

This rearrangement joins TRBV11-1 to TRBJ2-3; D possibly corresponds to TRBD1 (5 bases). CDR3 length: 16 amino acids. Per germline, CDR1 SGHAT and CDR2 FQDESV (reference sequence). V was cut by 3 bases and J by 2 bases, with 15 bases left in between. The CDR3 sequence: CASSFQQQAYTDTQYF. CDR3 sequence (DNA): TGTGCCAGCAGCTTCCAACAACAGGCGTACACAGATACGCAGTATTTT.

The chain has TRBV2 and TRBJ1-1; 8 bases map to TRBD1. The CDR3 has 12 residues. J was trimmed by 5 bases and V by 6 bases; bases with no gene match: 2. Germline CDR1 and CDR2: SNHLY and FYNNEI. DNA for the CDR3: TGTGCCAGCAGGGACAGGGTAACTGAAGCTTTCTTT. Translating it yields CASRDRVTEAFF.

The chain couples TRBV27 to TRBJ2-1; 10 bases are a match to TRBD2. Germline V CDR1 and CDR2: MNHEY, SMNVEV (reference sequence). The ends lost 5 bases at V and 9 bases at J; junction bases unmatched: 4. CDR3 length: 13 amino acids. The CDR3 region is CASSTRLAGEQFF. CDR3 in DNA: TGTGCCAGCAGTACAAGACTAGCGGGTGAGCAGTTCTTC.